This T cell receptor (beta chain) comes out of a study of blood T cells in healthy people across ages. Broader study findings: As naive T cell percentage varied, TCR beta diversity correlated strongly with it.

Healthy Caucasian individuals from Russia aged about 6 to 95 were enrolled as donors. Donors gave around 9.3 milliliters of peripheral blood apiece. This clonotype was observed a few times. The antigen is undetermined. Sample-barcoded 5' priming and a J-beta primer mix drove a second PCR of roughly 7 to 11 cycles. One entry per CDR3 protein, called by TCRdb with MiXCR from the 5' RACE reads. This sample has approximately 1.5 million distinct CDR3 sequences, with under 55% found just once. This clonotype was sampled from a woman younger than 30 in good health. The sequenced material came from blood.

The CDR3 loop reads CASSKEEGGDRGHEQYF. The CDR3, as DNA: TGTGCCAGCAGCAAAGAGGAGGGGGGAGACAGGGGCCACGAGCAGTACTTC. The chain employs TRBV21-1 and TRBJ2-7; the table gives TRBD1 as D, unverified against the DNA. TRBV21-1 is recorded as a pseudogene. There are 17 residues in the CDR3.